The 4 T cell receptor beta chains listed next were all sequenced from one sample in a study of T cell repertoires in cytomegalovirus infection. TCRdb reprocessed the reads with MiXCR, giving one entry per CDR3 protein. The repertoire holds under 300,000 distinct CDR3 sequences, with more than 9% as singletons. The sequenced sample was PBMCs. Every receptor here comes from a human donor in good health (CMV status not recorded). Some clones in this sample may be carry-over from other donors' samples.

This clonotype was detected only a few times. This chain uses TRBV19 with TRBJ1-5; no reliable D call. Germline values: CDR1 LNHDA, CDR2 SQIVND (reference sequence). The CDR3 is 13 residues long. V was trimmed by 3 bases and J by 5 bases, leaving 8 bases between them. CDR3 sequence (DNA): TGTGCCAGTAGTATGCGGCAGGATCAGCCCCAGCATTTT. Translating gives CASSMRQDQPQHF.

The chain employs TRBV6-7 and TRBJ2-2; weak D call: TRBD2 (6 bases). TRBV6-7 is an open reading frame, and its role is uncertain. The CDR3 is 15 residues long. Trimming removed 6 bases from V and 4 bases from J, with 15 bases in between. The CDR3 bases are TGTGCCAGCAGCGGACCGGCGGGGCGCACCGGGGAGCTGTTTTTT. Protein sequence: CASSGPAGRTGELFF.

The gene calls are TRBV28 and TRBJ2-1; D remains ambiguous. Trimming removed 2 bases at V and 6 bases at J, with 14 bases between. Per the germline V gene, CDR1 is MDHEN and CDR2 is SYDVKM. The CDR3 consists of 15 residues. The CDR3 loop reads CASSLAMDGCNEQFF. CDR3 in DNA: TGTGCCAGCAGTTTAGCAATGGACGGTTGCAATGAGCAGTTCTTC.

This clonotype was found many times. The V and J genes are TRBV28 and TRBJ2-1, with TRBD2 identical over 9 bases. This CDR3 has 16 amino acids. Germline values: CDR1 MDHEN, CDR2 SYDVKM. Trimming removed 5 bases from V and 8 bases from J; junction bases left unmatched: 13. CDR3 nucleotides: TGTGCCAGCAGTCCCCCGGGTAGCGGGAGAATCCATGAGCAGTTCTTC. Protein: CASSPPGSGRIHEQFF.